This T cell receptor beta chain was recovered during a study of technical replicates of blood from a handful of donors. Only in-frame clones appear in the TCRdb table, and some are missing; sequencing was by immunoSEQ multiplex PCR. The sample includes tens of thousands of clones, around nine tenths seen only once; the top ten take approximately 4.9%. Germline assignment: CDR1 ENHRY and CDR2 SYGVKD. The CDR3 has 15 amino acids. The V segment lost 8 bases and the J segment 6 bases; nucleotides outside the gene matches: 11. The chain employs TRBV10-3 and TRBJ2-1; TRBD1 matches 9 bases. The TCR was taken from a human donor in good health. Some clones in this sample may be carry-over from other donors' samples. Source material: PBMCs. The CDR3 region has the DNA TGTGCCATCGCGACGGGACAGGGTCCTTCCAATGAGCAGTTCTTC. Translated: CAIATGQGPSNEQFF.